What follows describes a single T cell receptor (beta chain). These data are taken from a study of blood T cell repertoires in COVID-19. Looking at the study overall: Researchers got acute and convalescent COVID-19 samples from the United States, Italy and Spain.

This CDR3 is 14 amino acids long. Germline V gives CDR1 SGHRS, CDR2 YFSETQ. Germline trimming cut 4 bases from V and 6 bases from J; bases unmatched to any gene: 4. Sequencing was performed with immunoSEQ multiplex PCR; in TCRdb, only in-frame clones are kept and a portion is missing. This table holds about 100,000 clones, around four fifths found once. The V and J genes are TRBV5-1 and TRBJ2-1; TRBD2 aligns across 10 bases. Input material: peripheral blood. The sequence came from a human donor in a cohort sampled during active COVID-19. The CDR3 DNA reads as TGCGCCAGCAGCCGGATAGCGGGAGGCAATGAGCAGTTCTTC. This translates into CASSRIAGGNEQFF.